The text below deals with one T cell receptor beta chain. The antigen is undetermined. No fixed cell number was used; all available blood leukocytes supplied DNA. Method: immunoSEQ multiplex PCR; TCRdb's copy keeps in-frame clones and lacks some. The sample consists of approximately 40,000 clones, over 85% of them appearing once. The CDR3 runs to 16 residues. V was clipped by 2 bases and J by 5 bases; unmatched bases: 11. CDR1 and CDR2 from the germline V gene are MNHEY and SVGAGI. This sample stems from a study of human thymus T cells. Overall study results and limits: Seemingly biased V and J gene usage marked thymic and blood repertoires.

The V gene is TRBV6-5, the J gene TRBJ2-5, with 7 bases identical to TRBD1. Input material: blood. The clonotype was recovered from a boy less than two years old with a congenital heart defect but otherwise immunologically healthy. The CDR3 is CASSYTPDRSGETQYF. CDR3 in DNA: TGTGCCAGCAGTTACACCCCGGACAGGTCCGGTGAGACCCAGTACTTC.